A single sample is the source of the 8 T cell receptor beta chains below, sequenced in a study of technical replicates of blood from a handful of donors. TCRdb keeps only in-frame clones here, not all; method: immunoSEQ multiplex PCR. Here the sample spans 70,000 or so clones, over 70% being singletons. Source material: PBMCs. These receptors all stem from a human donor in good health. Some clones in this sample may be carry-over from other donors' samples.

The CDR3 loop reads CASSFKGLAGLSSYNEQFF. For the CDR3, the DNA is TGTGCCAGCAGCTTCAAGGGACTAGCGGGATTGTCCTCCTACAATGAGCAGTTCTTC. V gene TRBV11-2 combines with J gene TRBJ2-1; TRBD2 agrees at 13 bases. With 3 bases clipped from V and 0 bases from J, the junction kept 8 bases outside the gene matches. The germline CDR1 and CDR2 sequences are SGHAT and FQNNGV. This CDR3 is 19 amino acids long.

The CDR3 is CASSWTGTNTEAFF. DNA for the CDR3: TGTGCCAGCAGCTGGACAGGTACGAACACTGAAGCTTTCTTT. The chain carries TRBV7-2 and TRBJ1-1, with 7 bases matching TRBD1. Unmatched junction bases numbered 3, after V lost 4 bases and J lost 1 base. The CDR3 spans 14 residues. Germline assignment: CDR1 SGHTA and CDR2 FQGNSA.

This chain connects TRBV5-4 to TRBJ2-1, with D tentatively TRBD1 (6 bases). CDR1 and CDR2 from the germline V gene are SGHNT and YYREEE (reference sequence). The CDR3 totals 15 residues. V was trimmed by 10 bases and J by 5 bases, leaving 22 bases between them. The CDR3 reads CAQGSGATFNNEQFF. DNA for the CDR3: TGTGCCCAGGGGTCAGGGGCTACTTTTAACAATGAGCAGTTCTTC.

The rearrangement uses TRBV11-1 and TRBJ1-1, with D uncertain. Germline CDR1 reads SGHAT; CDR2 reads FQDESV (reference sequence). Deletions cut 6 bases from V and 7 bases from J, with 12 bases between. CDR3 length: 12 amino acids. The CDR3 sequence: CASSRDRDEAFF. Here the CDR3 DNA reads TGTGCCAGCAGTAGAGACCGGGATGAAGCTTTCTTT.

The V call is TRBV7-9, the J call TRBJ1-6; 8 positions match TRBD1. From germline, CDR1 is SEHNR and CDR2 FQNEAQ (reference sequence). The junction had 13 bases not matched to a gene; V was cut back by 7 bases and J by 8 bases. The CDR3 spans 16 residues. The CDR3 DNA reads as TGTGCCAGCAAGCTGAAGACAGGGGCCTGGGATTCACCCCTCCACTTT. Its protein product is CASKLKTGAWDSPLHF.

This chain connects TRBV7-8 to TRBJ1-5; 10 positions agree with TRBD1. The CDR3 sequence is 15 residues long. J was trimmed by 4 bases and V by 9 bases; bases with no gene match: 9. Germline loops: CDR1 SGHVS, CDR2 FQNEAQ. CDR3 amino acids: CASASQGQGNQPQHF. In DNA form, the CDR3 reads TGTGCCAGTGCATCCCAGGGACAGGGGAATCAGCCCCAGCATTTT. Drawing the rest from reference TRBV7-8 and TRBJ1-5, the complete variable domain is GAGVSQSPRYKVAKRGQDVALRCDPISGHVSLFWYQQALGQGPEFLTYFQNEAQLDKSGLPSDRFFAERPEGSVSTLKIQRTQQEDSAVYLCASASQGQGNQPQHFGDGTRLSIL.

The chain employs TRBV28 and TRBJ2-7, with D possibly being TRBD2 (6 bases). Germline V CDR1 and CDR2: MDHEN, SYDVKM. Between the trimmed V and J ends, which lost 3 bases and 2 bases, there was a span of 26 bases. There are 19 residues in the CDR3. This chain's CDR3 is CASSFSPLLFRRATYEQYF. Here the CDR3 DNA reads TGTGCCAGCAGTTTTTCCCCCCTGCTCTTCAGGAGGGCAACCTACGAGCAGTACTTC. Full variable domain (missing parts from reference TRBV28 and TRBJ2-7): DVKVTQSSRYLVKRTGEKVFLECVQDMDHENMFWYRQDPGLGLRLIYFSYDVKMKEKGDIPEGYSVSREKKERFSLILESASTNQTSMYLCASSFSPLLFRRATYEQYFGPGTRLTVT.

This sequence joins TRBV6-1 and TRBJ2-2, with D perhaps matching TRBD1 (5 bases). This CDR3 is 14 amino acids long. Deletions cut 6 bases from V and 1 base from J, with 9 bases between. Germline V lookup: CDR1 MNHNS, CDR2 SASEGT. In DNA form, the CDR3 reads TGTGCCAGCAGAATACAGGAGAACACCGGGGAGCTGTTTTTT. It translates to CASRIQENTGELFF.